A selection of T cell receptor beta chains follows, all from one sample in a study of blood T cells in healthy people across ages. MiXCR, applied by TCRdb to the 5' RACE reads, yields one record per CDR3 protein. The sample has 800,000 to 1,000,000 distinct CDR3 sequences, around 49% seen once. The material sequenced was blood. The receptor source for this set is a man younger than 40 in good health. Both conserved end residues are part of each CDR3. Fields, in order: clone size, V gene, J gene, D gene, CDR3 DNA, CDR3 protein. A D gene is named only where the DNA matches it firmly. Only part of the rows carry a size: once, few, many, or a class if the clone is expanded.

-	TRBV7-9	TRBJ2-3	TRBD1	TGTGCCGGCAGCTTAACAGGGGTCAGCACAGATACGCAGTATTTT	CAGSLTGVSTDTQYF
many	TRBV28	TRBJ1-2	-	TGTGCCAGCATTGGTTGGCAGCTCTATGGCTACACCTTC	CASIGWQLYGYTF
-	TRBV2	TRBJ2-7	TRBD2	TGTGCCAGCAGTGAGGGAGGGATACGTTACGAGCAGTACTTC	CASSEGGIRYEQYF
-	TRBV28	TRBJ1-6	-	TGTGCCAGCAGTAGCGACGGGGAGAATTCACCCCTCCACTTT	CASSSDGENSPLHF
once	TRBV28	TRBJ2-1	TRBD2	TGTGCCAGCAGTGCACTAGCGGGAGGGTACTACAATGAGCAGTTCTTC	CASSALAGGYYNEQFF
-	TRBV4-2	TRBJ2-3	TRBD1	TGTGCCAGCAGCCCTGAACCGGGACAGGGGGCAGATACGCAGTATTTT	CASSPEPGQGADTQYF
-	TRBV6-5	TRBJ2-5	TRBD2	TGTGCCAGCAGACCGACTAGCGGGAGGTACCAAGAGACCCAGTACTTC	CASRPTSGRYQETQYF
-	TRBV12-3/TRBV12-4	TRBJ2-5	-	TGTGCCAGCCGCCGGACCCCCCAAGAGATCCAGTACTTC	CASRRTPQEIQYF
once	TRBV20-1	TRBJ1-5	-	TGCAGTGCTAGAGCTGGCGGGGGTCATCAGCCCCAGCATTTT	CSARAGGGHQPQHF
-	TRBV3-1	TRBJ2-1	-	TGTGCCAGCAGCCCCCTCAGGGTAGGGAATGAGCAGTTCTTC	CASSPLRVGNEQFF
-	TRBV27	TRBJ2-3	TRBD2	TGTGCCAGCAGTCCCTTGGGAGGGGCCCTCACAGATACGCAGTATTTT	CASSPLGGALTDTQYF
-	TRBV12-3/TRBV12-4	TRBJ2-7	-	-	CASSPALLRAEQYF
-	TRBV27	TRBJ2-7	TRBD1	TGTGCCAGCTCCCCACAGGGGATCATCTACGAGCAGTACTTC	CASSPQGIIYEQYF
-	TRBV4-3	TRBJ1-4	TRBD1	TGCGCCAGCAGCCACCCGGGACAGGGGAATGAAAAACTGTTTTTT	CASSHPGQGNEKLFF
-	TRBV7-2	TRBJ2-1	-	TGTGCCAGCAGCTTATGGGGGAGGAATGAGCAGTTCTTC	CASSLWGRNEQFF
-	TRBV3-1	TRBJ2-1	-	TGTGCCAGCAGCCAGGTGACAGTTTCGGATGAGCAGTTCTTC	CASSQVTVSDEQFF
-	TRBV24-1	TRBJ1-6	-	TGTGCCACCAGTGATTTGAGGCTGCAGGGCCCCAAGGTACCACCCCTCCACTTT	CATSDLRLQGPKVPPLHF
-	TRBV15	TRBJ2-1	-	TGTGCCACCAGCAGAGATAGGCTAGGGACCTACAATGAGCAGTTCTTC	CATSRDRLGTYNEQFF
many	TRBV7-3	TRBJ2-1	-	TGTGCCAGCAGCCCTAGCTCCTACAATGAGCAGTTCTTC	CASSPSSYNEQFF
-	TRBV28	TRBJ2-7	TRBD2	TGTGCCAGCAGTTTTCTAGCGGGGGGTTACTACGAGCAGTACTTC	CASSFLAGGYYEQYF
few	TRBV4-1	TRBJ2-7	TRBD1	TGCGCCAGCAGCCCTCAACCGGGACAGGGTCTCTACGAGCAGTACTTC	CASSPQPGQGLYEQYF
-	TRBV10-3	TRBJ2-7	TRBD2	TGTGCCATCAGTGAGTCAAAAGGACTAGCGGGTACCTACGAGCAGTACTTC	CAISESKGLAGTYEQYF
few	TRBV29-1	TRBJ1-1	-	TGCAGCGTTGATATGCTGGAGTTAAGGAACACTGAAGCTTTCTTT	CSVDMLELRNTEAFF
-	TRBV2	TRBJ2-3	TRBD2	TGTGCCGGTATACCGGGGGGGCTAAGCACAGATACGCAGTATTTT	CAGIPGGLSTDTQYF
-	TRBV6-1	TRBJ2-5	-	TGTGCCAGCAGTGAACTAGTGGGGGAAGAGACCCAGTACTTC	CASSELVGEETQYF
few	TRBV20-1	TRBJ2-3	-	TGCAGTGCTGCTCGGACGGTACGGGATACGCAGTATTTT	CSAARTVRDTQYF
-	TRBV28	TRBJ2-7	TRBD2	TGTGCCAGCAGTCCTTTGGGTGTTAGCGGGTACGAGCAGTACTTC	CASSPLGVSGYEQYF
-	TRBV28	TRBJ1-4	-	TGTGCCAGCAGGGGCGTAACTAATGAAAAACTGTTTTTT	CASRGVTNEKLFF
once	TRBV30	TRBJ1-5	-	TGTGCCTGGAGTCCTGGGGTTGGCAATCAGCCCCAGCATTTT	CAWSPGVGNQPQHF
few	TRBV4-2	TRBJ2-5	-	TGTGCCAGCAGCTCAAGGACCGCCGACACCCACCAAGAGACCCAGTACTTC	CASSSRTADTHQETQYF
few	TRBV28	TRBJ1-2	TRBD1	TGTGCCAGCAGGGGACAGGGCGGCGGCTACACCTTC	CASRGQGGGYTF
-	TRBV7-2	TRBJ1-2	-	TGTGCCAGCAGCGGGGGGGCAGCTAACTATGGCTACACCTTC	CASSGGAANYGYTF
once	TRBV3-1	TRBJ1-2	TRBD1	TGTGCCAGCAGCCCCCAGGGGGCGATGGTTCCTGGCTACACCTTC	CASSPQGAMVPGYTF